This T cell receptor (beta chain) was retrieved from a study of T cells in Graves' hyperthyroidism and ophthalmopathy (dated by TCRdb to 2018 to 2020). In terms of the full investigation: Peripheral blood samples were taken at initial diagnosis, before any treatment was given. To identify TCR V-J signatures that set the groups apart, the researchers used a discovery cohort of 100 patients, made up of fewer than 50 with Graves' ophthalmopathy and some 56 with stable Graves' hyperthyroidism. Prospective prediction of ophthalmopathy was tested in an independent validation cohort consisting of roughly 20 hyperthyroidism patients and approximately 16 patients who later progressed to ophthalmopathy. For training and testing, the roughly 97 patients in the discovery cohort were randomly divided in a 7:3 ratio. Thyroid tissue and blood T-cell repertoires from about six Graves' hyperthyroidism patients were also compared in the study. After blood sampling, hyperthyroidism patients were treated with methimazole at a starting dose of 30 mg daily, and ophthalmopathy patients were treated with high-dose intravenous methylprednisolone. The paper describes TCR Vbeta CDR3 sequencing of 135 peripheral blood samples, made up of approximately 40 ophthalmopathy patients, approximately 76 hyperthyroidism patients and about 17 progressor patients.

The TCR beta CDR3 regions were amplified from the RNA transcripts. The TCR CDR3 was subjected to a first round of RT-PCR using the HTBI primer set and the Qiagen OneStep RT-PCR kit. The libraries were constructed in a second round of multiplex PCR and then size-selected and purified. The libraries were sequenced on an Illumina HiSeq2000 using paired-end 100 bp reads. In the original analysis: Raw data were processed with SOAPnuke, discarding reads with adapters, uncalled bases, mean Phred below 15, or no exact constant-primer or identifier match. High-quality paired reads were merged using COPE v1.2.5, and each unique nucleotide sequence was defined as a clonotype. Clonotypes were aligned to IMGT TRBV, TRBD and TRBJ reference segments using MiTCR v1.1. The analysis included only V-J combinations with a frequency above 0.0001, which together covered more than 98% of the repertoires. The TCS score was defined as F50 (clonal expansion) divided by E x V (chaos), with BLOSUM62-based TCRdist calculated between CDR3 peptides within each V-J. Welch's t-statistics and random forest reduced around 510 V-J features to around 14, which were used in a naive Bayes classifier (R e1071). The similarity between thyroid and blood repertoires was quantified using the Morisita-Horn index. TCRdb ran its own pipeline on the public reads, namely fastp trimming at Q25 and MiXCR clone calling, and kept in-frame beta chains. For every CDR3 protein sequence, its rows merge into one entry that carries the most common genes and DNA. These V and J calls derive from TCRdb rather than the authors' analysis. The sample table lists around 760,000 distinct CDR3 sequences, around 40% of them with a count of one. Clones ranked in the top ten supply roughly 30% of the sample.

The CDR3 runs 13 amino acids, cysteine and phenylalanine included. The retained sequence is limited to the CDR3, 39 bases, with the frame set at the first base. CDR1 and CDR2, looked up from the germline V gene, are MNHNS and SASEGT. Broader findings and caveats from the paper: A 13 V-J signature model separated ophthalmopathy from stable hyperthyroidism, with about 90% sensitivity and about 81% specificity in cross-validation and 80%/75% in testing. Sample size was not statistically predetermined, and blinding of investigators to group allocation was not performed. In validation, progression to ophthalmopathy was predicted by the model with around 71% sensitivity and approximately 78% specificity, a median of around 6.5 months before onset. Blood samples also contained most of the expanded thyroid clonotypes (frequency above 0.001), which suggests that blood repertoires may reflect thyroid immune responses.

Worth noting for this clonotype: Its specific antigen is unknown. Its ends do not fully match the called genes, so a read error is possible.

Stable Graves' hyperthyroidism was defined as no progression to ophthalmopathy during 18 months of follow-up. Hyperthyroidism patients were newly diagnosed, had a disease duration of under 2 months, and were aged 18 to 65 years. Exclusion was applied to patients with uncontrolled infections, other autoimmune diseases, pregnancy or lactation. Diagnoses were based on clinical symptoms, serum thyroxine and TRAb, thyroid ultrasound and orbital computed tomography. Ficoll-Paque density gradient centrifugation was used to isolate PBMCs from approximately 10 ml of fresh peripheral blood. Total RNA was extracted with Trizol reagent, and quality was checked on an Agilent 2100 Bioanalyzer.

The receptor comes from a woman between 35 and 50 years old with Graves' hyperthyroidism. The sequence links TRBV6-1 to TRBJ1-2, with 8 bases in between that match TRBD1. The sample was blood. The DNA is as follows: TGTGTCAGCAGTCGGACAGGGCGGGATGGCTACACCTTC. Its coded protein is CVSSRTGRDGYTF.